The 13 T cell receptor beta chains below all came from one sample that was sequenced in a study of cytomegalovirus exposure and HLA in healthy donors (dated by TCRdb to 2016 to 2017). The library was prepared using the immunoSEQ multiplex PCR assay. The multiplex PCR relied on a mix of 60 forward primers for TCR Vbeta segments and 13 reverse primers for TCR Jbeta segments. TCRdb took over this immuneACCESS table, retaining in-frame rearrangements with V and J assigned. Such tables are incomplete; in checked studies, under half of the missing clones stem from an unresolved V gene, and the remainder is unexplained. For this sample the table gives 100,000 to 150,000 clones, of which approximately 80% were detected only once. The top ten constitute roughly a tenth of the sample. Specimen: PBMCs. All receptors derive from a man younger than 45 in good health and CMV-seropositive.

This clone showed up just a few times. The CDR3: CASSFTVLAGSSYEQYF. CDR3 in DNA: TGCGCCAGCAGTTTCACGGTCCTAGCGGGAAGCTCCTACGAGCAGTACTTC. This rearrangement joins TRBV5-1 to TRBJ2-7; 9 nucleotides align to TRBD2. CDR1 and CDR2 from the germline V gene are SGHRS and YFSETQ. The junction had 12 bases not matched to a gene; V was cut back by 5 bases and J by 0 bases. The length of the CDR3 is 17 residues.

This clone appeared a few times. The CDR3 reads CASSLRLAGAYNEQFF. The CDR3 nucleotides read TGTGCCAGCAGCCTCCGACTAGCGGGCGCCTACAATGAGCAGTTCTTC. The rearrangement joins TRBV5-4 to TRBJ2-1; TRBD2 matches at 10 bases. There are 16 residues in the CDR3. After removal of 4 bases from V and 2 bases from J, the junction contained 6 bases not matched to a gene. The V gene's germline CDR1 is SGHNT and CDR2 YYREEE (reference sequence).

This clone was observed a single time. V is TRBV7-3 and J is TRBJ2-5, with a tentative D call TRBD2 (6 bases). The germline V gene has CDR1 SGHTA and CDR2 FQGTGA. This CDR3 has 15 amino acids. The V and J ends lost 5 bases and 5 bases respectively, with 18 bases between them. The CDR3 reads CASSHTGGGGETQYF. CDR3 sequence (DNA): TGTGCCAGCAGCCACACCGGCGGAGGAGGGGAGACCCAGTACTTC. Full variable domain (outside the CDR3, taken from reference TRBV7-3 and TRBJ2-5): GAGVSQTPSNKVTEKGKYVELRCDPISGHTALYWYRQSLGQGPEFLIYFQGTGAADDSGLPNDRFFAVRPEGSVSTLKIQRTERGDSAVYLCASSHTGGGGETQYFGPGTRLLVL.

This clone was detected a few times. V gene TRBV4-2 combines with J gene TRBJ1-5, with a tentative D call TRBD1 (5 bases). Trimming took off 0 bases at V and 4 bases at J, with 7 bases between the two ends. Germline assignment: CDR1 LGHNA and CDR2 YNFKEQ. The CDR3 length is 14 residues. The CDR3 DNA sequence: TGTGCCAGCAGCCAAGAATCAGGGAATCAGCCCCAGCATTTT. Protein product: CASSQESGNQPQHF.

To note about this clone: Other DNA sequences of this sample code for an identical CDR3. This chain uses TRBV5-1 with TRBJ2-1; maybe TRBD1 (6 bases). V was clipped by 4 bases and J by 6 bases, with 11 bases between them. CDR1 and CDR2 (germline): SGHRS, YFSETQ. The CDR3 covers 13 residues. CDR3 in DNA: TGCGCCAGCAGCCCCGGGACATCCAATGAGCAGTTCTTC. This encodes CASSPGTSNEQFF.

This clone has only one observation. This rearrangement joins TRBV5-1 to TRBJ2-5; 7 bases fit TRBD1. V shed 4 bases, J shed 5 bases, and the junction held 17 bases outside the gene matches. Germline V gene sequence: CDR1 SGHRS, CDR2 YFSETQ. The CDR3 extends over 17 amino acids. The CDR3 is CASSAAFSGTERETQYF. For the CDR3, the DNA is TGCGCCAGCAGCGCAGCCTTTTCCGGGACAGAGCGCGAGACCCAGTACTTC.

This chain connects TRBV9 to TRBJ2-1, with 7 nucleotides matching TRBD2. This CDR3 contains 15 residues. Germline V gene sequence: CDR1 SGDLS, CDR2 YYNGEE. Trimming removed 0 bases from V and 5 bases from J; junction bases left unmatched: 5. The CDR3 sequence: CASSVEGGPNNEQFF. In nucleotides, the CDR3 is TGTGCCAGCAGCGTAGAGGGAGGGCCGAACAATGAGCAGTTCTTC.

CDR3 loop: CASSLAGTGFGAQYF. The CDR3 DNA reads as TGTGCCAGCAGCTTGGCCGGGACAGGGTTCGGAGCCCAGTACTTC. The chain joins TRBV5-4 to TRBJ2-5; 9 bases line up with TRBD1. This CDR3 comprises 15 residues. V dropped 0 bases and J dropped 9; count of bases not matched to a gene: 9. CDR1 SGHNT and CDR2 YYREEE come from the germline V gene (reference sequence).

V and J are TRBV10-1 and TRBJ2-5, with 7 positions matching TRBD1. The CDR3 spans 14 residues. CDR1 is WNHNN, CDR2 SYGVQD, per germline (reference sequence). The ends lost 6 bases at V and 5 bases at J; junction bases unmatched: 9. The CDR3 DNA is TGCGCCAGCAGCCCCAACAGGGGATCGGAGACCCAGTACTTC. This codes for CASSPNRGSETQYF.

The chain carries TRBV6-1 and TRBJ2-1, with TRBD2 matching over 11 bases. J lost 9 bases, V lost 3 bases, and 7 bases had no gene match. Germline CDR1 reads MNHNS; CDR2 reads SASEGT. The CDR3 consists of 15 residues. The CDR3 loop is CASSEGLAAGSEQFF. CDR3 DNA: TGTGCCAGCAGTGAGGGACTAGCGGCGGGGAGTGAGCAGTTCTTC.

The chain has TRBV2 and TRBJ1-2; D unclear. Germline V gene lookup returns CDR1 SNHLY and CDR2 FYNNEI. V was shortened by 10 bases and J by 4 bases, with 13 bases between the two germline ends. CDR3 length equals 12 residues. The CDR3 DNA is TGTGCCAACCTAGACGGCTCCTATGGCTACACCTTC. This encodes CANLDGSYGYTF.

The sample holds a few counts of this clone. The chain links TRBV7-9 to TRBJ2-1; 8 nucleotides agree with TRBD2. V lost 3 bases, J lost 9 bases, and 4 bases stayed unmatched. CDR1 and CDR2 (germline): SEHNR, FQNEAQ (reference sequence). This CDR3 has 13 residues. In DNA form, the CDR3 reads TGTGCCAGCAGCTTTCTAGCGGGTGGTGAGCAGTTCTTC. Protein: CASSFLAGGEQFF.

V is TRBV5-4 and J is TRBJ2-2; a possible D gene is TRBD2 (5 bases). This CDR3 has 13 residues. Germline V lookup: CDR1 SGHNT, CDR2 YYREEE (reference sequence). V lost 4 bases and J lost 5, with 9 bases in between. In DNA form, the CDR3 reads TGTGCCAGCAGCCCGGGGTTTACCGGGGAGCTGTTTTTT. Encoded protein: CASSPGFTGELFF.